Below, 31 T cell receptor beta chains from the same sample are listed, as sequenced in a study of shared clonotypes between healthy human individuals. Profiled with immunoSEQ multiplex PCR; TCRdb holds only in-frame clones, not every one. The table shows 1 million to 1.3 million clones, with approximately 80% occurring only once. Sequenced sample: memory CD4+ T cells from PBMCs. The subset here: CD45RA-negative fraction. The receptors shown here come from a man between 18 and 35 years old in good health. Some clones in this sample may be carry-over from other donors' samples.

This clone was detected only once. Other DNA sequences of this sample code for an identical CDR3. The chain has TRBV9 and TRBJ2-1; TRBD2 matches 12 bases. Trimming removed 3 bases from V and 4 bases from J; junction bases left unmatched: 2. The CDR3 length is 15 residues. The germline V gene encodes CDR1 SGDLS and CDR2 YYNGEE. In DNA, the CDR3 is TGTGCCAGCAGCGCGACTAGCGGGAGTTACAATGAGCAGTTCTTC. It codes for CASSATSGSYNEQFF.

For this clone: This clone may be a read error of a much larger clone one base away. Other DNA sequences in this sample translate to the same CDR3. This chain uses TRBV28 with TRBJ2-7; D may be TRBD2 (6 bases). This CDR3 region has 13 residues. Germline lookup yields CDR1 MDHEN and CDR2 SYDVKM. The V end lost 3 bases, the J end lost 1 base, and 7 bases lay between the germline ends. This CDR3 reads CASSFGGSYEQYF. The CDR3, as DNA: TGTGCCAGCAGTTTCGGGGGTTCCTACGAGCAGTACTTC.

The chain couples TRBV11-2 to TRBJ2-3; 9 nucleotides line up with TRBD1. After removal of 1 base from V and 3 bases from J, the junction contained 8 bases not matched to a gene. Germline V gene data show CDR1 as SGHAT and CDR2 as FQNNGV. The CDR3 is 17 residues long. CDR3: CASSLGQGQGLTDTQYF. Written as DNA, the CDR3 is TGTGCCAGCAGCTTAGGACAAGGACAGGGGTTGACAGATACGCAGTATTTT.

V is TRBV7-3 and J is TRBJ1-2, with D uncertain. CDR1 is SGHTA, CDR2 FQGTGA, per germline. This CDR3 has 15 amino acids. V lost 5 bases to trimming and J lost 8 bases, with 21 bases between them. The CDR3 reads CASSVNSGISGGYTF. Written as DNA, the CDR3 is TGTGCCAGCAGCGTAAATTCCGGGATTTCTGGCGGCTACACCTTC.

This chain connects TRBV19 to TRBJ2-1; D uncertain. The germline V and J ends were trimmed by 2 bases and 5 bases, with 13 bases remaining between them. The germline gives CDR1 LNHDA, CDR2 SQIVND (reference sequence). This CDR3 spans 15 amino acids. Here the CDR3 reads CASSIWAQVHNEQFF. As DNA, the CDR3 is TGTGCCAGTAGTATATGGGCCCAAGTCCACAATGAGCAGTTCTTC.

This clone has only one observation. The gene calls are TRBV5-4 and TRBJ1-2; D not certain. The CDR3 has 17 residues. Germline CDR1 SGHNT, CDR2 YYREEE (reference sequence). V was clipped by 4 bases and J by 4 bases, with 23 bases between them. CDR3 nucleotides: TGTGCCAGCAGCCCCGAATTTACCCGCGGTCGGGGCTATGGCTACACCTTC. It yields the protein CASSPEFTRGRGYGYTF.

This clone has a single count. The V and J genes are TRBV28 and TRBJ2-1; 9 bases line up with TRBD2. The V gene's germline CDR1 is MDHEN and CDR2 SYDVKM. Losses at the gene ends were 1 base for V and 5 bases for J; bases not matched to a gene: 3. The CDR3 length is 15 residues. For the CDR3, the DNA is TGTGCCAGCAGTTTATCGCGGGAGGGTGACAATGAGCAGTTCTTC. This gives the protein CASSLSREGDNEQFF.

The V and J genes are TRBV28 and TRBJ1-5; TRBD1 is a possible D gene (6 bases). Germline V gives CDR1 MDHEN, CDR2 SYDVKM. This CDR3 spans 14 amino acids. The V end was cut by 3 bases, the J end by 11 bases, with 17 bases between. The CDR3 protein is CASSLRGGIGAQHF. CDR3 nucleotide sequence: TGTGCCAGCAGTTTGAGGGGGGGGATAGGGGCCCAGCATTTT.

The chain has TRBV25-1 and TRBJ1-4, with TRBD1 identical over 10 bases. The length of the CDR3 is 16 residues. The germline V gene encodes CDR1 MGHDK and CDR2 SYGVNS. Unmatched junction bases numbered 5, after V lost 0 bases and J lost 7 bases. CDR3 residues: CASSEYMTGGIEKLFF. DNA of the CDR3: TGTGCCAGCAGTGAATACATGACAGGGGGCATTGAAAAACTGTTTTTT.

This clone appeared a few times. J is TRBJ1-5 and V is TRBV27, with D possibly matching TRBD1 (5 bases). The CDR3 covers 16 residues. V dropped 5 bases and J dropped 2 bases, with 16 bases sitting between them. Germline loops: CDR1 MNHEY, CDR2 SMNVEV (reference sequence). CDR3 nucleotides: TGTGCCAGCAGTCCTACCGAGGGGAGGCGCAATCAGCCCCAGCATTTT. It is translated as CASSPTEGRRNQPQHF.

The table lists this clone with a few counts. This chain connects TRBV7-2 to TRBJ2-7; D might be TRBD2 (5 bases). The germline V gene encodes CDR1 SGHTA and CDR2 FQGNSA. Between the trimmed V and J ends, which lost 0 bases and 2 bases, there was a span of 14 bases. The length of the CDR3 is 16 residues. CDR3 nucleotide sequence: TGTGCCAGCAGCTTAGCGAATTTGCGGGCGGCCTACGAGCAGTACTTC. It is translated as CASSLANLRAAYEQYF.

The J gene is TRBJ2-1, the V gene TRBV11-2; 7 nucleotides align to TRBD2. Per the germline V gene, CDR1 is SGHAT and CDR2 is FQNNGV. J was trimmed by 3 bases and V by 2 bases; bases with no gene match: 10. The CDR3 has 17 amino acids. CDR3 nucleotide sequence: TGTGCCAGCAGCTTACGAGGGTCCAGCGGGATCTACAATGAGCAGTTCTTC. It specifies CASSLRGSSGIYNEQFF.

The genes are TRBV5-1 and TRBJ2-2, with D tentatively TRBD2 (7 bases). The V gene's germline CDR1 is SGHRS and CDR2 YFSETQ. V was shortened by 2 bases and J by 4 bases, with 15 bases between the two germline ends. This CDR3 region has 16 residues. CDR3 coding DNA: TGCGCCAGCAGCTTCTCCGGGGGGCGCGGCACCGGGGAGCTGTTTTTT. Amino acids: CASSFSGGRGTGELFF.

Comment on this clone: Other DNA sequences in this sample translate to the same CDR3. This sequence joins TRBV7-2 and TRBJ2-5; the match to TRBD1 covers 7 bases. This CDR3 is 14 amino acids long. Germline V lookup: CDR1 SGHTA, CDR2 FQGNSA. Germline trimming cut 4 bases from V and 5 bases from J; bases unmatched to any gene: 7. This CDR3 reads CASSSNRGRETQYF. The DNA of the CDR3 is TGTGCCAGCAGCTCCAACAGGGGCAGGGAGACCCAGTACTTC. Full variable domain (missing parts from reference TRBV7-2 and TRBJ2-5): GAGVSQSPSNKVTEKGKDVELRCDPISGHTALYWYRQSLGQGLEFLIYFQGNSAPDKSGLPSDRFSAERTGGSVSTLTIQRTQQEDSAVYLCASSSNRGRETQYFGPGTRLLVL.

This clone appeared once. The V call is TRBV6-5, the J call TRBJ2-6; D remains unclear. Germline V gene sequence: CDR1 MNHEY, CDR2 SVGAGI. This CDR3 has 13 residues. The V gene lost 6 bases and the J gene lost 2 bases, with 5 bases spanning the gap. DNA of the CDR3: TGTGCCAGCAGACGCGCTGGGGCCAACGTCCTGACTTTC. This sequence encodes CASRRAGANVLTF.

CDR3 amino acids: CASRLAGRSTDTQYF. The CDR3, as DNA: TGTGCCAGCAGACTAGCGGGCCGTTCCACAGATACGCAGTATTTT. The rearrangement uses TRBV7-2 and TRBJ2-3; 9 nucleotides agree with TRBD2. This CDR3 spans 15 amino acids. Trimming at V came to 6 bases and at J to 2 bases, leaving 6 bases not matched to a gene. Germline V gene data show CDR1 as SGHTA and CDR2 as FQGNSA.

In this sample, this clone turned up a few times. V gene TRBV7-2 combines with J gene TRBJ2-1; no clear D. CDR3 size: 15 residues. Germline V gene sequence: CDR1 SGHTA, CDR2 FQGNSA. The V end was cut by 5 bases, the J end by 0 bases, with 11 bases between. The CDR3 sequence: CASSESQSSYNEQFF. CDR3 bases: TGTGCCAGCAGCGAGAGCCAGTCCTCCTACAATGAGCAGTTCTTC.

V usage is TRBV15 and J usage is TRBJ2-7; D ambiguous. Germline CDR1 reads LNHNV; CDR2 reads YYDKDF (reference sequence). The CDR3 consists of 14 residues. The V end lost 0 bases, the J end lost 7 bases, and 13 bases lay between the germline ends. The CDR3 sequence is CATSRDGGGGEQYF. CDR3 DNA: TGTGCCACCAGCAGAGACGGCGGCGGTGGGGAGCAGTACTTC.

The chain uses TRBV21-1 and TRBJ2-7; the table names TRBD2, a call not compared with the DNA. TRBV21-1 is termed a pseudogene. The CDR3 is 14 residues long. The CDR3 coding sequence is TGTGCCAGCAGCCTTCGGCGGGAGGACTACGAGCAGTACTTC. As protein: CASSLRREDYEQYF.

The J gene is TRBJ1-6, the V gene TRBV28; D possibly corresponds to TRBD1 (6 bases). The CDR3 has 16 amino acids. Germline CDR1 is MDHEN and CDR2 is SYDVKM. V lost 4 bases and J lost 4, with 14 bases in between. The CDR3 loop reads CASSSTTGFYNSPLHF. CDR3 nucleotides: TGTGCCAGCAGTTCCACTACAGGGTTTTATAATTCACCCCTCCACTTT. Combining the CDR3 with reference TRBV28 and TRBJ1-6 gives the whole variable domain DVKVTQSSRYLVKRTGEKVFLECVQDMDHENMFWYRQDPGLGLRLIYFSYDVKMKEKGDIPEGYSVSREKKERFSLILESASTNQTSMYLCASSSTTGFYNSPLHFGNGTRLTVT.

The gene calls are TRBV5-5 and TRBJ1-1, with D uncertain. Germline loops: CDR1 SGHKS, CDR2 YYEKEE (reference sequence). V was clipped by 0 bases and J by 1 base, with 7 bases between them. The CDR3 length is 14 residues. CDR3 in DNA: TGTGCCAGCAGCTTGGGGGCGCAGAACACTGAAGCTTTCTTT. Translation gives CASSLGAQNTEAFF.

The V and J genes are TRBV7-3 and TRBJ2-3, with a tentative D call TRBD2 (5 bases). V shed 2 bases and J shed 0 bases, with 12 bases lying between them. The CDR3 totals 16 residues. Germline lookup yields CDR1 SGHTA and CDR2 FQGTGA. The DNA of the CDR3 is TGTGCCAGCAGCTTAGGTCGGAGGACTAGCACAGATACGCAGTATTTT. Encoded protein: CASSLGRRTSTDTQYF.

This clone has only a few counts. V gene TRBV5-1 combines with J gene TRBJ1-1, with D uncertain. CDR3 length equals 13 residues. Germline V CDR1 and CDR2: SGHRS, YFSETQ. V was shortened by 4 bases and J by 11 bases, with 18 bases between the two germline ends. In nucleotides, the CDR3 is TGCGCCAGCAGCGCGGCCCCCGGCAATAGGGCTTTCTTT. It is translated as CASSAAPGNRAFF.

The gene calls are TRBV5-1 and TRBJ2-7; D call uncertain. Between the trimmed V and J ends, which lost 4 bases and 6 bases, there was a span of 8 bases. From germline, CDR1 is SGHRS and CDR2 YFSETQ. The CDR3 spans 11 residues. The CDR3 nucleotides read TGCGCCAGCAGCCTCCAGAGCGAGCAGTACTTC. As protein: CASSLQSEQYF.

V gene TRBV19 combines with J gene TRBJ2-5, with 7 nucleotides matching TRBD1. The DNA end is more similar to TRBJ2-7, so the J call may be wrong. Germline CDR1 LNHDA, CDR2 SQIVND (reference sequence). The CDR3 loop spans 14 amino acids. The CDR3 bases are TGTGCCAGTAGTCTCCGGGACAGCTCCTACGAGCAGTACTTC. Residues: CASSLRDSSYEQYF.

The chain uses TRBV18 and TRBJ2-7; 7 nucleotides align to TRBD1. V gave up 3 bases and J gave up 4 bases; unmatched junction bases: 6. The CDR3 sequence is 14 residues long. Per germline, CDR1 KGHSH and CDR2 LQKENI. The CDR3 loop is CASSPNYRGYEQYF. The CDR3 DNA sequence: TGTGCCAGCTCACCGAATTACAGGGGATACGAGCAGTACTTC. Supplemented by reference TRBV18 and TRBJ2-7, the full variable domain reads NAGVMQNPRHLVRRRGQEARLRCSPMKGHSHVYWYRQLPEEGLKFMVYLQKENIIDESGMPKERFSAEFPKEGPSILRIQQVVRGDSAAYFCASSPNYRGYEQYFGPGTRLTVT.

The chain recombines TRBV5-6 with TRBJ2-7; 14 nucleotides line up with TRBD2. The V and J ends lost 2 bases and 4 bases, in that order; junction bases with no gene match: 11. Germline assignment: CDR1 SGHDT and CDR2 YYEEEE. CDR3 length: 18 residues. CDR3 sequence: CASSFTVPGTSGSYEQYF. CDR3 in DNA: TGTGCCAGCAGCTTCACGGTCCCAGGGACTAGCGGGAGTTACGAGCAGTACTTC. Full variable domain (remainder filled in from reference TRBV5-6 and TRBJ2-7): DAGVTQSPTHLIKTRGQQVTLRCSPKSGHDTVSWYQQALGQGPQFIFQYYEEEERQRGNFPDRFSGHQFPNYSSELNVNALLLGDSALYLCASSFTVPGTSGSYEQYFGPGTRLTVT.

V and J are TRBV6-6 and TRBJ1-1; no definite D call. Germline V gives CDR1 MNHNY, CDR2 SVGAGI (reference sequence). Trimming took 5 bases from V and 0 from J, leaving 4 bases between them. The CDR3 is made up of 12 amino acids. The CDR3 region is CASSRLNTEAFF. In DNA, the CDR3 is TGTGCCAGCAGTCGATTGAACACTGAAGCTTTCTTT.

The chain uses TRBV4-1 and TRBJ2-7, with D hard to call. With 4 bases removed from V and 3 bases from J, the gap between germline ends came to 10 bases. The CDR3 contains 13 residues. Germline V CDR1 and CDR2: MGHRA, YSYEKL. The CDR3, as DNA: TGCGCCAGCAGCCTAGGTCCCCTCTACGAGCAGTACTTC. This encodes CASSLGPLYEQYF.

The CDR3 reads CASSIDLRPRETQYF. The CDR3 DNA sequence: TGTGCCAGTAGTATAGATCTGAGGCCCCGCGAGACCCAGTACTTC. This chain uses TRBV19 with TRBJ2-5; D unresolved. The V end was cut by 0 bases, the J end by 5 bases, with 13 bases between. The CDR3 is 15 residues long. Germline CDR1 is LNHDA and CDR2 is SQIVND (reference sequence).

The genes are TRBV15 and TRBJ2-2; TRBD2 might be the D (6 bases). Germline V CDR1 and CDR2: LNHNV, YYDKDF (reference sequence). The CDR3 is 15 amino acids. Trimming removed 3 bases from V and 1 base from J, with 9 bases in between. CDR3 coding DNA: TGTGCCACCAGCAGGGGAGGTCGGAACACCGGGGAGCTGTTTTTT. Protein: CATSRGGRNTGELFF.